What follows are 21 T cell receptor beta chains derived from one specimen sequenced in a study of spatial heterogeneity in lung cancer. Findings and limits, study-wide: Mutation tallies in tumors tracked expanded intratumoral alpha and beta TCR counts.

TCRdb reprocessed the 5' RACE reads with MiXCR, giving one entry per CDR3 protein. The sample records about 20,000 distinct CDR3 sequences, roughly 5% being singletons. These receptors are not linked to any known antigen. Indicated time point: sample taken at primary tumor resection. Sequenced here: lung tumor tissue, sampled at surgery. Receptors were obtained from a female donor with early-stage non-small cell lung cancer.

Notes on this clonotype: This beta chain is a stray read from a library made for alpha chains; its abundance is not meaningful. The rearrangement joins TRBV7-9 to TRBJ2-5; D unresolved. CDR3 length equals 14 residues. Trimming pared 5 bases from V and 1 base from J, leaving 11 bases between. CDR1 SEHNR and CDR2 FQNEAQ come from the germline V gene (reference sequence). CDR3 amino acids: CASSAGGSQETQYF. DNA of the CDR3: TGTGCCAGCAGCGCCGGTGGGTCCCAAGAGACCCAGTACTTC.

This clonotype was counted a few times. A library prepared for alpha chains yielded this beta chain as an off-target read; its size is of little meaning. The V gene is TRBV20-1, the J gene TRBJ2-2, with 10 positions matching TRBD2. V gave up 4 bases and J gave up 3 bases; unmatched junction bases: 5. CDR3 length equals 15 residues. CDR1 and CDR2 (germline): DFQATT, SNEGSKA (reference sequence). The CDR3 loop is CSATAGTSDTGELFF. The CDR3 coding sequence is TGCAGTGCTACCGCCGGGACTAGCGACACCGGGGAGCTGTTTTTT.

This clonotype appeared many times. Little can be read into the size of this beta chain, an off-target read in a library designed for alpha chains. The CDR3 spells CASTGGGDTDTQYF. The DNA of the CDR3 is TGTGCCAGCACTGGCGGGGGGGACACAGATACGCAGTATTTT. The chain combines TRBV6-1 with TRBJ2-3; 9 nucleotides line up with TRBD2. Losses at the gene ends were 7 bases for V and 2 bases for J; bases not matched to a gene: 4. Germline-derived CDR1 and CDR2 are MNHNS and SASEGT. The CDR3 is 14 amino acids.

Relative to its sample, this clonotype is medium-sized (0.01 to 0.1%). The library was designed around alpha chains, so this beta chain is a stray read whose abundance carries little weight. The chain has TRBV5-1 and TRBJ2-7; maybe TRBD1 (6 bases). Trimming shortened V by 4 bases and J by 7 bases, and 24 bases separated the two germline ends. Germline assignment: CDR1 SGHRS and CDR2 YFSETQ. This CDR3 contains 16 residues. Here the CDR3 DNA reads TGCGCCAGCAGCCAGGACCCAGGGGCCGGCGGGTGGGAGCAGTACTTC. Protein sequence: CASSQDPGAGGWEQYF.

Points on this clonotype: Little can be read into the size of this beta chain, an off-target read in a library designed for alpha chains. The chain carries TRBV5-1 and TRBJ2-7, with 8 bases aligning to TRBD2. Looked up from germline, CDR1 is SGHRS and CDR2 is YFSETQ. The CDR3 runs to 15 residues. The ends lost 5 bases at V and 5 bases at J; junction bases unmatched: 12. The CDR3 sequence: CASSQSGSRSHEQYF. Here the CDR3 DNA reads TGCGCCAGCAGTCAAAGCGGGAGTAGGTCCCACGAGCAGTACTTC.

This clonotype was counted many times. A library prepared for alpha chains yielded this beta chain as an off-target read; its size is of little meaning. The V and J genes are TRBV11-2 and TRBJ2-1; D may be TRBD1 (6 bases). CDR3 length equals 15 residues. Germline V lookup: CDR1 SGHAT, CDR2 FQNNGV. The V end lost 2 bases, the J end lost 4 bases, and 12 bases lay between the germline ends. The DNA for the CDR3 is TGTGCCAGCAGCTTAACAGGGTTGCTGTACAATGAGCAGTTCTTC. It specifies CASSLTGLLYNEQFF.

This clonotype came up many times. A library made for alpha chains picked up this beta chain off target, so its size means little. The J gene is TRBJ1-1, the V gene TRBV9; TRBD1 aligns across 8 bases. V trimming: 6 bases; J trimming: 4 bases; junction bases outside the gene matches: 8. The germline V gene has CDR1 SGDLS and CDR2 YYNGEE. This CDR3 has 14 residues. In DNA form, the CDR3 reads TGTGCCAGCAACAGGGGACAGGATAGCACTGAAGCTTTCTTT. The encoded protein is CASNRGQDSTEAFF.

The sample holds many counts of this clonotype. This beta chain turned up in a library designed for alpha chains; as an off-target read, its abundance says little. The chain links TRBV4-2 to TRBJ1-2; TRBD1 might be the D (5 bases). Trimming took 8 bases from V and 4 from J, leaving 8 bases between them. This CDR3 spans 11 amino acids. The V gene's germline CDR1 is LGHNA and CDR2 YNFKEQ. This chain's CDR3 is CASGTGYGYTF. Written as DNA, the CDR3 is TGTGCCAGCGGGACGGGCTATGGCTACACCTTC.

At least ten counts were recorded for this clonotype. As an off-target read in a library built for alpha chains, this beta chain has a frequency of little significance. The chain employs TRBV6-4 and TRBJ2-5, with 11 bases fitting TRBD2. The ends lost 3 bases at V and 2 bases at J; junction bases unmatched: 2. Germline CDR1 reads MRHNA; CDR2 reads SNTAGT. The CDR3 has 15 residues. CDR3 sequence: CASSELAGGQETQYF. The CDR3 coding sequence is TGTGCCAGCAGTGAGCTAGCGGGAGGACAAGAGACCCAGTACTTC.

This clonotype has at least ten counts. A library prepared for alpha chains yielded this beta chain as an off-target read; its size is of little meaning. This chain uses TRBV6-1 with TRBJ2-7, with TRBD2 matching 7 bases. Germline-derived CDR1 and CDR2 are MNHNS and SASEGT. The CDR3 contains 13 residues. The junction had 6 bases not matched to a gene; V was cut back by 6 bases and J by 4 bases. The CDR3 spells CASSGGRVYEQYF. The CDR3 DNA sequence: TGTGCCAGCAGCGGCGGGAGAGTATACGAGCAGTACTTC.

This clonotype occurred many times. This beta chain is a stray sequence in a library constructed for alpha chains; its clone size is not meaningful. The chain couples TRBV28 to TRBJ2-3; 16 bases agree with TRBD2. Germline V gene lookup returns CDR1 MDHEN and CDR2 SYDVKM. CDR3 length: 20 residues. V shed 6 bases and J 0 bases; nucleotides not matched to a gene: 12. The CDR3 coding sequence is TGTGCCAGCAGCCGATCGGGACTAGCGGGAGGGGAAACTAGCACAGATACGCAGTATTTT. It encodes CASSRSGLAGGETSTDTQYF.

This clonotype was counted ten times or more. Within a library made for alpha chains, this beta chain is off target, and its count is uninformative. The V and J genes are TRBV28 and TRBJ2-7; weak D call: TRBD1 (7 bases). The germline V gene has CDR1 MDHEN and CDR2 SYDVKM. The CDR3 extends over 16 amino acids. V was shortened by 7 bases and J by 3 bases, with 22 bases between the two germline ends. CDR3 nucleotides: TGTGCCAGCACCCCCTCAGCGCGGGACAGAGGCTACGAGCAGTACTTC. Translation gives CASTPSARDRGYEQYF.

Note on this clonotype: Its ends do not fully match the called genes, so a read error is possible. Because this beta chain is a stray read in a library intended to capture alpha chains, its abundance should not be given much weight. The chain employs TRBV11-2 and TRBJ2-7; 8 bases align to TRBD1. There are 15 residues in the CDR3. Germline V gene sequence: CDR1 SGHAT, CDR2 FQNNGV. CDR3 residues: CASSLGTGLDQELYF. In DNA form, the CDR3 reads TGTGCCAGCAGCTTAGGGACAGGGTTGGATCAGGAGCTGTACTTC. The complete variable domain, with remaining parts taken from reference TRBV11-2 and TRBJ2-7, reads EAGVAQSPRYKIIEKRQSVAFWCNPISGHATLYWYQQILGQGPKLLIQFQNNGVVDDSQLPKDRFSAERLKGVDSTLKIQPAKLEDSAVYLCASSLGTGLDQELYFGPGTRLTVT.

This clonotype appeared many times. The library was prepared for alpha chains; this beta chain is a stray read, so its frequency means little. The rearrangement joins TRBV6-1 to TRBJ2-7, with 8 bases identical to TRBD2. Trimming took 6 bases from V and 3 from J; bases not matched to a gene: 10. CDR1 and CDR2 (germline): MNHNS, SASEGT. The CDR3 contains 15 residues. CDR3 residues: CASRGAGETFYEQYF. The CDR3, as DNA: TGTGCCAGCAGGGGAGCGGGAGAGACTTTCTACGAGCAGTACTTC.

This clonotype was seen at least ten times. Because this beta chain is a stray read in a library intended to capture alpha chains, its abundance should not be given much weight. The chain joins TRBV18 to TRBJ2-7, with a possible D match to TRBD1 (5 bases). CDR1 is KGHSH and CDR2 is LQKENI in the germline V gene. The CDR3 is made up of 12 amino acids. Trimming cost V 3 bases and J 5 bases, with 8 bases left between them. The CDR3 DNA is TGTGCCAGCTCACCCGTCAGGGACGAGCAGTACTTC. It encodes CASSPVRDEQYF.

This clonotype showed up many times. Within a library made for alpha chains, this beta chain is off target, and its count is uninformative. The rearrangement links TRBV5-4 to TRBJ2-1, with D possibly TRBD2 on 6 matching bases. Trimming cost V 2 bases and J 7 bases, with 10 bases left between them. Per germline, CDR1 SGHNT and CDR2 YYREEE (reference sequence). The CDR3 contains 13 residues. Here the CDR3 reads CASSFGAGNEQFF. The CDR3 DNA follows: TGTGCCAGCAGCTTTGGGGCGGGAAATGAGCAGTTCTTC.

Many counts were recorded for this clonotype. This beta chain was picked up by a library intended for alpha chains and is off target, so its count carries little meaning. The rearrangement joins TRBV27 to TRBJ2-2; perhaps TRBD2 as D (5 bases). Trimming pared 3 bases from V and 9 bases from J, leaving 11 bases between. The CDR3 loop spans 13 amino acids. Germline V CDR1 and CDR2: MNHEY, SMNVEV (reference sequence). The chain's CDR3 is CASSFRTGWELFF. Here the CDR3 DNA reads TGTGCCAGCAGTTTCCGCACGGGGTGGGAGCTGTTTTTT.

This clonotype was picked up many times. This beta chain is a stray read from a library made for alpha chains; its abundance is not meaningful. The V and J genes are TRBV7-2 and TRBJ1-1; no clear D gene. Germline loops: CDR1 SGHTA, CDR2 FQGNSA. The CDR3 is 13 amino acids. V lost 3 bases and J lost 5, with 10 bases in between. The CDR3 DNA is TGTGCCAGCAGCTTTGGAGGGTCTACTGAAGCTTTCTTT. Protein sequence: CASSFGGSTEAFF. Filled out from reference TRBV7-2 and TRBJ1-1, the complete variable domain reads GAGVSQSPSNKVTEKGKDVELRCDPISGHTALYWYRQSLGQGLEFLIYFQGNSAPDKSGLPSDRFSAERTGGSVSTLTIQRTQQEDSAVYLCASSFGGSTEAFFGQGTRLTVV.

A note on this clonotype: The size of this beta chain means little, since it is a stray read in a library made for alpha chains. This chain joins TRBV20-1 and TRBJ1-2, with 7 bases identical to TRBD1. CDR1 is DFQATT, CDR2 SNEGSKA, per germline (reference sequence). The CDR3 consists of 13 residues. The V gene end was trimmed by 2 bases and the J gene end by 6 bases; junction bases not matched to a gene: 6. In DNA form, the CDR3 reads TGCAGTGCTAGATGGGGGACAGAAGATGGCTACACCTTC. Its protein product is CSARWGTEDGYTF.

In regard to this clonotype: Within a library made for alpha chains, this beta chain is off target, and its count is uninformative. The chain recombines TRBV2 with TRBJ1-4; D is possibly TRBD1 (5 bases). The germline gives CDR1 SNHLY, CDR2 FYNNEI. Trimming shortened V by 4 bases and J by 7 bases, and 7 bases separated the two germline ends. The CDR3 contains 12 residues. CDR3 bases: TGTGCCAGCAGTGCTGGGGGTGAAAAACTGTTTTTT. Its protein is CASSAGGEKLFF.

On this clonotype: Since the library was made to target alpha chains, this beta chain is a stray read and its abundance is not meaningful. The rearrangement joins TRBV20-1 to TRBJ2-5, with 9 bases matching TRBD1. The CDR3 sequence is 14 residues long. With 5 bases clipped from V and 2 bases from J, the junction kept 6 bases outside the gene matches. The germline CDR1 and CDR2 sequences are DFQATT and SNEGSKA (reference sequence). CDR3 nucleotide sequence: TGCAGTGCTTCCCGACAGGGGGAGCAAGAGACCCAGTACTTC. Residues: CSASRQGEQETQYF.